This T cell receptor (beta chain) is drawn from a study of blood T cell repertoires in COVID-19. For the study at large: T cells, B-cell-depleted T cells, or PBMCs supplied cDNA or gDNA.

Using immunoSEQ multiplex PCR, the repertoire was profiled, and TCRdb retains in-frame clones only, with some absent. The repertoire holds 45,000 to 60,000 clones, with about 89% as singletons. V shed 4 bases, J shed 0 bases, and the junction held 6 bases outside the gene matches. The length of the CDR3 is 18 residues. Per the germline V gene, CDR1 is MNHEY and CDR2 is SVGEGT. This sequence originates from a man in his 70s with active COVID-19. The chain has TRBV6-2 or TRBV6-3 and TRBJ2-1; TRBD2 matches at 13 bases. The sequenced sample consisted of peripheral blood. The CDR3 DNA reads as TGTGCCAGCAGTTCTCGACTAGCGGGGGGCCGCTCCTACAATGAGCAGTTCTTC. It codes for CASSSRLAGGRSYNEQFF.